This TCR beta chain derives from a study of blood T cells in healthy people across ages. Peripheral blood samples of about 10 milliliters were drawn from each donor. Sample-barcoded 5' priming and a J-beta primer mix drove a second PCR of about 7 to 11 cycles. Through a template-switch adaptor with 12 random nucleotides, each cDNA molecule received a tag. TCRdb reprocessed the 5' RACE reads with MiXCR, giving one entry per CDR3 protein. The sample contains some 1.1 million distinct CDR3 sequences, approximately 38% of which appear only once. The J segment lost 8 bases and the V segment lost 0 bases, leaving 7 bases of the junction unmatched. This CDR3 is built from 16 residues. Germline V gene sequence: CDR1 LGHNA, CDR2 YSLEER.

The rearrangement joins TRBV4-3 to TRBJ1-6; the match to TRBD1 covers 7 bases. This TCR was sampled from a man in his late teens or twenties in good health. Sequenced: blood. CDR3 protein: CASSQENRGGYSPLHF. The CDR3 region has the DNA TGCGCCAGCAGCCAAGAGAACAGGGGTGGGTATTCACCCCTCCACTTT.